These T cell receptor beta chains were read from a single sample in a study of beta chain features in type 1 diabetes. Profiling relied on immunoSEQ multiplex PCR, and the TCRdb table lists in-frame clones only, not all of them. The sample includes around 150,000 clones, about 9.4% of them seen just once. The sequenced sample consisted of central memory CD4+ T cells from blood. These receptor sequences come from a young man with type 1 diabetes. The CDR3 runs from the conserved cysteine through the conserved F or W. A D gene is named only where the DNA matches it firmly. The listing skips clone size in some rows; elsewhere it reads once, few, many or a size class.

- - TRBJ2-2 TRBV5-4 TGTGCCAGCAGCTTGGACCCTTCAGGCACCGGGGAGCTGTTTTTT CASSLDPSGTGELFF
few TRBD1 TRBJ2-2 TRBV30 TGTGCCTGGAACGCAGGGGGCCCCGGGGAGCTGTTTTTT CAWNAGGPGELFF
few - TRBJ1-2 TRBV7-8 TGTGCCAGCAGTCTATCGGACAGAGTATATGGCTACACCTTC CASSLSDRVYGYTF
- - TRBJ2-1 TRBV7-2 TGTGCCAGCAGCTCAGGATCGGGGGGCGCTTGGGTCAATGAGCAGTTCTTC CASSSGSGGAWVNEQFF
few - TRBJ2-1 TRBV9 TGTGCCAGCAGCGTAGCCAGCTCCTACAATGAGCAGTTCTTC CASSVASSYNEQFF
- - TRBJ2-1 TRBV2 TGTGCCAGCAGTGAGGGCAGTCCCGGGCAGTTCTTC CASSEGSPGQFF
few TRBD1 TRBJ2-7 TRBV5-6 TGTGCCAGCAGCCTGGGACAGACCGCCAGCGAGCAGTACTTC CASSLGQTASEQYF
few - TRBJ2-3 TRBV14 TGTGCCAGCAGCCAAGATCTCACAGATACGCAGTATTTT CASSQDLTDTQYF
- TRBD2 TRBJ2-1 TRBV5-4 TGTGCCAGCAGCTTGACGGGACTAGGACTCGAGCAGTTCTTC CASSLTGLGLEQFF
few TRBD1 TRBJ2-7 TRBV19 TGTGCCAGTCAGCCCGGACAGGGAGGTTACGAGCAGTACTTC CASQPGQGGYEQYF
- - TRBJ1-5 TRBV11-2 TGTGCCAGCAGCCAGATGAGCAATCAGCCCCAGCATTTT CASSQMSNQPQHF
- - TRBJ1-4 TRBV7-2 TGTGCCAGCAGCGCGTCACAGGAAAAACTGTTTTTT CASSASQEKLFF
few TRBD1 TRBJ2-5 TRBV9 TGTGCCAGCAGTTACCGGACAGGGGGAAGAGAGACCCAGTACTTC CASSYRTGGRETQYF
few TRBD1 TRBJ2-7 TRBV7-8 TGTGCCAGCAGCCTCCGGACAGGGGGAGAGCAGTACTTC CASSLRTGGEQYF
- TRBD1 TRBJ2-2 TRBV28 TGTGCCAGCAGCCTCAGACAGGGTACTACCGGGGAGCTGTTTTTT CASSLRQGTTGELFF
few - TRBJ2-6 TRBV27 TGTGCCAGCAGTTTGTCTGTTAGCCTCTCTGGGGCCAACGTCCTGACTTTC CASSLSVSLSGANVLTF
few TRBD1 TRBJ2-5 TRBV5-5 TGTGCCAGCAGCCAACCGACAGGGGCAGAGACCCAGTACTTC CASSQPTGAETQYF
- - TRBJ2-7 TRBV4-1 TGCGCCAGCGCCAGGGGCGTATCCTACGAGCAGTACTTC CASARGVSYEQYF
- - TRBJ2-7 TRBV28 TGTGCCAGCAGTTTTCCGGGGAAATCCTACGAGCAGTACTTC CASSFPGKSYEQYF
few - TRBJ2-5 TRBV6-1 TGTGCCAGCGGAGGACAGTACCAAGAGACCCAGTACTTC CASGGQYQETQYF
few TRBD2 TRBJ2-7 TRBV7-9 TGTGCCAGCAGCTCCATAGCGGGACAACCACACGAGCAGTACTTC CASSSIAGQPHEQYF
few - TRBJ2-2 TRBV30 TGTGCCTGGAGTCTATACAGGGACACCGGGGAGCTGTTTTTT CAWSLYRDTGELFF
- TRBD2 TRBJ2-1 TRBV7-3 TGTGCCAGCAGCTACGGACTAGTTCAGGATGAGCAGTTCTTC CASSYGLVQDEQFF
few - TRBJ2-1 TRBV21-1 TGTGCCAGCAGCAAAGTTCCTCTAGCGGGAGGGCCTAATGAGCAGTTCTTC CASSKVPLAGGPNEQFF
few TRBD1 TRBJ1-2 TRBV28 TGTGCCAGCAACCCCGGGACAGGGTATATTTGGGGCTACACCTTC CASNPGTGYIWGYTF
few TRBD1 TRBJ2-7 TRBV29-1 TGCAGCGCATCAATTGGACAGGCAGGATATCTACAGGCCGAGCAGTACTTC CSASIGQAGYLQAEQYF
few TRBD1 TRBJ2-7 TRBV4-1 TGCGCCAGCAGCCAAGGACAGGGAACGAAGAACGAGCAGTACTTC CASSQGQGTKNEQYF